Listed below are T cell receptor beta chains from one sample, sequenced in a study of T cell repertoires in ileal Crohn's disease. Assay used: immunoSEQ multiplex PCR; TCRdb lists only in-frame clones, some missing. The sample contains over 10,000 clones, 78% of which appear only once. The specimen sequenced was ileal tissue. The receptors shown here come from an adult with Crohn's disease. Both conserved end residues are part of each CDR3. D genes are given only for firm matches. Part of the rows lack a size; the others show once, few, many or a class for expanded clones.

>TRBV10-2|TRBJ2-7|-|-
CATRDSGAYEQYF
TGCGCCACCCGGGATAGCGGTGCCTACGAGCAGTACTTC
>TRBV9|TRBJ2-7|-|-
CASSAADSGSYEQYF
TGTGCCAGCAGCGCCGCGGACTCCGGCTCCTACGAGCAGTACTTC
>TRBV5-1|TRBJ2-1|-|TRBD1
CASSPGGTGGWSSYNEQFF
TGCGCCAGCAGCCCGGGGGGGACAGGGGGCTGGAGCTCCTACAATGAGCAGTTCTTC
>TRBV27|TRBJ1-5|-|TRBD1
CASSTFSGQGLAWQPQHF
TGTGCCAGCAGTACGTTCTCGGGACAGGGCCTCGCATGGCAGCCCCAGCATTTT
>TRBV5-1|TRBJ2-5|-|TRBD1
CASSPTARQGIYQETQYF
TGCGCCAGCAGCCCTACGGCACGACAGGGGATTTACCAAGAGACCCAGTACTTC
>TRBV7-2|TRBJ2-7|once|TRBD2
CASRGTGGGYEQYF
TGTGCCAGCAGGGGGACGGGAGGGGGTTACGAGCAGTACTTC
>TRBV4-1|TRBJ1-4|-|TRBD1
CASSLGQTNEKLFF
TGCGCCAGCAGCCTGGGACAGACTAATGAAAAACTGTTTTTT
>TRBV9|TRBJ2-7|-|TRBD2
CASSVGLAGDEQYF
TGTGCCAGCAGCGTAGGACTAGCGGGAGACGAGCAGTACTTC
>TRBV6-1|TRBJ1-5|-|-
CASSMGHVSNQPQHF
TGTGCCAGCAGCATGGGCCATGTTAGCAATCAGCCCCAGCATTTT
>TRBV21-1|TRBJ2-7|-|-
CASSTNLGTGFYEQYF
TGTGCCAGCAGCACAAATCTTGGGACAGGGTTCTACGAGCAGTACTTC
>TRBV5-6|TRBJ2-7|-|-
CASSLFSDRFSYEQYF
TGTGCCAGCAGCTTGTTCTCTGACAGATTCTCCTACGAGCAGTACTTC
>TRBV6-5|TRBJ2-7|few|-
CASSYSPFLEQYF
TGTGCCAGCAGTTACTCCCCCTTCCTCGAGCAGTACTTC
>TRBV29-1|TRBJ1-1|-|-
CSVGGRDTEAFF
TGCAGCGTTGGAGGGCGGGACACTGAAGCTTTCTTT